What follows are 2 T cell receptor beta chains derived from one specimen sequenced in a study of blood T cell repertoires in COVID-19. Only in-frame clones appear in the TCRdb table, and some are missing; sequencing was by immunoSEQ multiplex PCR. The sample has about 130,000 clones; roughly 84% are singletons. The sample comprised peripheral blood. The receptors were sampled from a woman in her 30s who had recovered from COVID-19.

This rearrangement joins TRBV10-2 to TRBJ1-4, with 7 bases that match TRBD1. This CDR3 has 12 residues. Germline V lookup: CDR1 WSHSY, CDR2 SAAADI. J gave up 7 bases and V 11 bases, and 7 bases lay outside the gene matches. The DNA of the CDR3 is TGCGCCTCACGACAGGGTGGTGAAAAACTGTTTTTT. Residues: CASRQGGEKLFF.

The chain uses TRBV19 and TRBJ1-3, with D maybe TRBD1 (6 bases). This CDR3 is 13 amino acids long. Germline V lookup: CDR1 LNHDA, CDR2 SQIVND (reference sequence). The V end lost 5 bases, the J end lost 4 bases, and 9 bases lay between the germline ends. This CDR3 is CASSLQGGNTIYF. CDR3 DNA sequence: TGTGCCAGTAGTCTACAGGGAGGAAACACCATATATTTT.